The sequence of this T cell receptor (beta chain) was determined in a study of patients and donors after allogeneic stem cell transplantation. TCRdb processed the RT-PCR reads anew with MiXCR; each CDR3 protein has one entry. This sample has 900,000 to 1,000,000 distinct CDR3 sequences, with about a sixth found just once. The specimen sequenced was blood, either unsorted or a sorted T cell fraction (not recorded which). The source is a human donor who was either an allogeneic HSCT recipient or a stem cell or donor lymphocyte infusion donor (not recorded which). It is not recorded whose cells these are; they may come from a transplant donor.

CDR3 residues: CASSQDPGQGSYNEQFF. CDR3 nucleotide sequence: TGCGCCAGCAGCCAGGATCCGGGACAGGGTTCCTACAATGAGCAGTTCTTC. The rearrangement uses TRBV4-1 and TRBJ2-1; 9 positions agree with TRBD1. CDR1 MGHRA and CDR2 YSYEKL come from the germline V gene. The length of the CDR3 is 17 residues. V lost 3 bases, J lost 1 base, and 7 bases stayed unmatched.